The T cell receptor (beta chain) under discussion was sequenced for a study of PD-L1 blockade in urothelial cancer. Study at large: Each participant's history included 0 to 3 prior chemotherapy regimens. It was at 3 weeks (second dose) and 6 weeks after treatment start that blood was analyzed. Study conclusions and caveats: Enhanced expansion of tumor-associated blood clones at 3 weeks characterized durable-benefit patients.

V lost 8 bases and J 7 bases, leaving 14 bases between the germline ends. Germline values: CDR1 SQVTM, CDR2 ANQGSEA. The CDR3 extends over 11 amino acids. In its sample, this clone was seen a few times. Its antigen is not identified. Libraries were prepared by immunoSEQ multiplex PCR; TCRdb keeps only in-frame clonotypes and omits some of them. The repertoire holds 70,000 to 75,000 clones, with around four fifths as singletons. The chain uses TRBV29-1 and TRBJ1-1; D possibly corresponds to TRBD1 (5 bases). This specimen was PBMCs, taken around atezolizumab (anti-PD-L1) treatment. The sequence was obtained from a man between 65 and 80 years old with urothelial cancer. The CDR3 sequence is CSLTGTNEAFF. The CDR3 DNA reads TGCAGCCTTACCGGGACTAATGAAGCTTTCTTT.